A selection of T cell receptor beta chains follows, all from one sample in a study of neurological immune-mediated disorders. TCRdb re-called the 5' RACE reads through MiXCR, storing one row per CDR3 protein. The sample lists 50,000 to 70,000 distinct CDR3 sequences; about 3.4% were seen once. Input material: PBMCs. Receptors were obtained from a man between 35 and 55 years old with multiple sclerosis. CDR3s include the opening cysteine and the closing phenylalanine or tryptophan. D genes are given only for firm matches. A row's size may be missing; if present it is once, few, many or a size class.

d_call j_call v_call cdr3_length clone_size cdr3_nt cdr3_aa
TRBD2 TRBJ2-5 TRBV5-1 16 many TGCGCCAGCAGCCCTGGCGGACTAGCAAACCAAGAGACCCAGTACTTC CASSPGGLANQETQYF
TRBD2 TRBJ2-3 TRBV20-1 14 few TGCAGTGCTACGTGGGGGGGAAACACAGATACGCAGTATTTT CSATWGGNTDTQYF
NA TRBJ2-7 TRBV12-3/TRBV12-4 14 many TGTGCCAGCAGTAGCACGGAGGGGAACTACGAGCAGTACTTC CASSSTEGNYEQYF
NA TRBJ2-5 TRBV7-9 15 many TGTGCCAGCAGCAGCGCCCCGGGACGACAAGAGACCCAGTACTTC CASSSAPGRQETQYF
TRBD2 TRBJ2-1 TRBV5-1 14 many TGCGCCAGCAGCTTGGCCCGGGAGGGCCGAGAGCAGTTCTTC CASSLAREGREQFF
NA TRBJ2-1 TRBV7-2 14 many TGTGCCAGCAGCTTAGGACTCCCCTCCAGTGAGCAGTTCTTC CASSLGLPSSEQFF
NA TRBJ1-3 TRBV9 13 many TGTGCCAGCAGCGATGGGTCTGGAAACACCATATATTTT CASSDGSGNTIYF
TRBD2 TRBJ2-3 TRBV10-3 18 many TGTGCCATCAGTGAGTCGACGACTTATGGCGGGGGGGGAGATACGCAGTATTTT CAISESTTYGGGGDTQYF
TRBD1 TRBJ2-7 TRBV2 14 many TGTGCCAGCAGTACCGGGACAGGTTTCTACGAGCAGTACTTC CASSTGTGFYEQYF
NA TRBJ1-1 TRBV29-1 12 many TGCAGCGTCGGGAGGGGGGACACTGAAGCTTTCTTT CSVGRGDTEAFF
NA TRBJ2-3 TRBV5-6 14 many TGTGCCAGCAGCTCCCGGTGGGGGAGAGATACGCAGTATTTT CASSSRWGRDTQYF
TRBD2 TRBJ2-7 TRBV7-9 17 few TGTGCCAGCAGCACCACTAGCGGGAGGGCCTCACTCTACGAGCAGTACTTC CASSTTSGRASLYEQYF
NA TRBJ2-7 TRBV5-1 14 many TGCGCCAGCAGCCCGGCCCTGACAGACTACGAGCAGTACTTC CASSPALTDYEQYF
NA TRBJ2-7 TRBV14 12 few TGTGCCAGCAGCCAAGAAAGCTCCGAGCAGTACTTC CASSQESSEQYF
NA TRBJ1-2 TRBV7-2 14 many TGTGCCAGCAGCGGCACAACAGGGAACTATGGCTACACCTTC CASSGTTGNYGYTF
NA TRBJ2-7 TRBV3-1 13 many TGTGCCAGCAGCCAAGGGATCAGACTTTCCATTGTGTTC CASSQGIRLSIVF
NA TRBJ1-1 TRBV6-5 11 many TGTGCCAGCTGCTGGGGGACTGAAGCTTTCTTT CASCWGTEAFF
TRBD2 TRBJ2-1 TRBV11-1 15 many TGTGCCAGCAGCGAAGCTGGGACTAGCTACAATGAGCAGTTCTTC CASSEAGTSYNEQFF
NA TRBJ2-1 TRBV9 13 many TGTGCCAGCAGCGTAGGCAGTTACAATGAGCAGTTCTTC CASSVGSYNEQFF
TRBD1 TRBJ2-1 TRBV7-9 15 many TGTGCCAGCAGCTTTGAAGGGGGCGCATACAATGAGCAGTTCTTC CASSFEGGAYNEQFF
NA TRBJ2-3 TRBV5-1 12 many TGCGCCAGCAGCTCTCCTACAGATACGCAGTATTTT CASSSPTDTQYF
TRBD2 TRBJ2-1 TRBV7-2 14 many TGTGCCAGCAGCCGGAGCGGGGGTTACAATGAGCAGTTCTTC CASSRSGGYNEQFF
NA TRBJ2-7 TRBV20-1 14 few TGCAGTGCTAGACACACCGGGGAGTGCCACGAGCAGTACTTC CSARHTGECHEQYF
NA TRBJ2-3 TRBV29-1 14 many TGCAGCTCACTGGCCGGGATCCGCACAGATACGCAGTATTTT CSSLAGIRTDTQYF
NA TRBJ1-1 TRBV7-9 14 many TGTGCCAGCAGCCCAGGGTACAGGAACACTGAAGCTTTCTTT CASSPGYRNTEAFF
NA TRBJ2-1 TRBV3-1 12 many TGTGCCAGCAGCCAATGGACTAATGAGCAGTTCTTC CASSQWTNEQFF
NA TRBJ1-1 TRBV18 13 NA TGTGCCAGCTCACCATCAGGAGGCACTGAAGCTTTCTTT CASSPSGGTEAFF
TRBD1 TRBJ1-5 TRBV6-2/TRBV6-3 16 many TGTGCCAGCAGTTACTTTCAGGGGGCCTCGGGTCAGCCCCAGCATTTT CASSYFQGASGQPQHF
NA TRBJ2-1 TRBV11-2 17 many TGTGCCAGCAGCCCTGGGGGGGGCGTAGGCATGGTCAATGAGCAGTTCTTC CASSPGGGVGMVNEQFF
TRBD2 TRBJ2-5 TRBV5-1 17 many TGCGCCAGCAGCCCGATTGGGACTAGCGGGAGTTCTGAGACCCAGTACTTC CASSPIGTSGSSETQYF
NA TRBJ1-1 TRBV5-1 16 many TGCGCCAGCAGCTTGGGAACTCAGGGCATTTACACTGAAGCTTTCTTT CASSLGTQGIYTEAFF
NA TRBJ1-1 TRBV5-1 16 few TGCGCCAGCAGCTTGGGAGGGGGAGCCATGAACACTGAAGCTTTCTTT CASSLGGGAMNTEAFF
TRBD1 TRBJ1-3 TRBV5-1 16 few TGCGCCAGCAGCTTGGAAGGGGGCCTCTCTGGAAACACCATATATTTT CASSLEGGLSGNTIYF
NA TRBJ2-5 TRBV20-1 12 many TGCAGTGCTAGCTACTGGCAAGAGACCCAGTACTTC CSASYWQETQYF
TRBD1 TRBJ1-1 TRBV7-9 13 many TGTGCCAGCAGCTTAGACAGTAGGGGGCCGGCTTTCTTT CASSLDSRGPAFF
NA TRBJ2-2 TRBV2 15 many TGTGCCAGCAGTGTAGGTTTGGGTGACACCGGGGAGCTGTTTTTT CASSVGLGDTGELFF
NA TRBJ2-7 TRBV7-3 13 many TGTGCCAGCAGCCCTCGCGATGGCTACGAGCAGTACTTC CASSPRDGYEQYF
NA TRBJ1-3 TRBV5-5 14 many TGTGCCAGCAGCCCCCGCTCCTCTGGAAACACCATATATTTT CASSPRSSGNTIYF
NA TRBJ2-3 TRBV20-1 12 many TGCAGTGCTAGCAGGGGTTCAGATACGCAGTATTTT CSASRGSDTQYF
TRBD2 TRBJ2-1 TRBV29-1 18 many TGCAGCGACCGCGTGACTAGCGGGAGGAGGCCCTTCTACAATGAGCAGTTCTTC CSDRVTSGRRPFYNEQFF
NA TRBJ1-3 TRBV5-1 13 many TGCGCCAGCAGCTTTTCCTCTGGAAACACCATATATTTT CASSFSSGNTIYF
TRBD1 TRBJ1-2 TRBV10-3 15 many TGTGCCATCAGTAGGGGACAGGGGGACGACTATGGCTACACCTTC CAISRGQGDDYGYTF